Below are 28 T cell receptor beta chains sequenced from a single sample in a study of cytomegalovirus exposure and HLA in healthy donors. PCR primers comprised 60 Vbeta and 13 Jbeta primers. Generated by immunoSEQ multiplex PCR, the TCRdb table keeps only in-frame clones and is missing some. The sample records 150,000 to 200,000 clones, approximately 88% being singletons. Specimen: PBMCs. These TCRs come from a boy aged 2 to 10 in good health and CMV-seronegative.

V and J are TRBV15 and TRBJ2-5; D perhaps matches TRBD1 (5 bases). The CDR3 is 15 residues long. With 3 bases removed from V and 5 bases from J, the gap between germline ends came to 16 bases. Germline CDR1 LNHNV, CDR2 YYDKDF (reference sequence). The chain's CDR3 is CATSRPRQGRETQYF. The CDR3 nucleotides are TGTGCCACCAGCAGGCCCCGGCAGGGCCGTGAGACCCAGTACTTC.

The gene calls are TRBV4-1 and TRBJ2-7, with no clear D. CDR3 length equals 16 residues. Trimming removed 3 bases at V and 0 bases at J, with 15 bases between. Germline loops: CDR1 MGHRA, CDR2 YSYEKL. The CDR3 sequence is CASSHPSASPSYEQYF. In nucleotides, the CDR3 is TGCGCCAGCAGCCACCCGTCCGCGAGTCCCTCCTACGAGCAGTACTTC.

The chain's CDR3 is CASSQRDIFYEQYF. In DNA, the CDR3 is TGTGCCAGCAGCCAGCGGGACATCTTTTACGAGCAGTACTTC. J is TRBJ2-7 and V is TRBV9; D perhaps matches TRBD2 (7 bases). Per germline, CDR1 SGDLS and CDR2 YYNGEE. Trimming took 4 bases from V and 4 from J, leaving 15 bases between them. The CDR3 runs to 14 residues. Full variable domain (outside the CDR3, taken from reference TRBV9 and TRBJ2-7): DSGVTQTPKHLITATGQRVTLRCSPRSGDLSVYWYQQSLDQGLQFLIQYYNGEERAKGNILERFSAQQFPDLHSELNLSSLELGDSALYFCASSQRDIFYEQYFGPGTRLTVT.

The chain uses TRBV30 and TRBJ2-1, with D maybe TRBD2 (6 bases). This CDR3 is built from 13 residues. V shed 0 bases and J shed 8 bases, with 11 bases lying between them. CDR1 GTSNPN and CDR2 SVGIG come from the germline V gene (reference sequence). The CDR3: CAWSVRERDEQFF. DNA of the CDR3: TGTGCCTGGAGTGTACGGGAGCGAGATGAGCAGTTCTTC.

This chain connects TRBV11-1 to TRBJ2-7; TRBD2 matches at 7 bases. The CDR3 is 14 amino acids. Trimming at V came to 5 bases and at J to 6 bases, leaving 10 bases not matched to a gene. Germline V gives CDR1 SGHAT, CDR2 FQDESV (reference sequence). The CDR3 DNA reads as TGTGCCAGCAGCAAGACTGGCGGGAGATCCGAGCAGTACTTC. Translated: CASSKTGGRSEQYF.

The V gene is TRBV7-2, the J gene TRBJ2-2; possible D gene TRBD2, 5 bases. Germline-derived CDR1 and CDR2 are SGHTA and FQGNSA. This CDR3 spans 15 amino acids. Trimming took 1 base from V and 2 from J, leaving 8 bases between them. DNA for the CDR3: TGTGCCAGCAGCTTAGACGGGGTTAACACCGGGGAGCTGTTTTTT. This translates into CASSLDGVNTGELFF.

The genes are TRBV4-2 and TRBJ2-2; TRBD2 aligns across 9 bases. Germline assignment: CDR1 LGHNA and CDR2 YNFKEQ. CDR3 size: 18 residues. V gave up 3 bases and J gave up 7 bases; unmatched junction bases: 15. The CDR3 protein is CASSQGGGSSGKVGELFF. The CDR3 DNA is TGTGCCAGCAGCCAGGGTGGTGGGTCTAGCGGGAAGGTCGGGGAGCTGTTTTTT.

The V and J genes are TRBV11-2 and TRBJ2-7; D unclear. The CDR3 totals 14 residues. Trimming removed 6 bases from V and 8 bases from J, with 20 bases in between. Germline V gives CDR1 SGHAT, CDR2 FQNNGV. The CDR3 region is CASSRTPGFPKQYF. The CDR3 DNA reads TGTGCCAGCAGTCGAACCCCCGGGTTCCCTAAGCAGTACTTC.

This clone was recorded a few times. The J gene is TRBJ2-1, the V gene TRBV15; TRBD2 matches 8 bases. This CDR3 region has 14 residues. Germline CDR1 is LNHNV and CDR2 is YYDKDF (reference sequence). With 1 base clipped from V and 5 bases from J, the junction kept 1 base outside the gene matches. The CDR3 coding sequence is TGTGCCACCAGCAGAGCAGCGGGAGACAATGAGCAGTTCTTC. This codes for CATSRAAGDNEQFF.

The CDR3 DNA sequence: TGCGCCAGCAGTTTCAGTCGCGGAGTAAACGAGCAGTACTTC. This gives the protein CASSFSRGVNEQYF. J is TRBJ2-7 and V is TRBV5-1; D is unclear. CDR3 length: 14 residues. V gave up 5 bases and J gave up 5 bases, with 17 bases separating them. Per germline, CDR1 SGHRS and CDR2 YFSETQ.

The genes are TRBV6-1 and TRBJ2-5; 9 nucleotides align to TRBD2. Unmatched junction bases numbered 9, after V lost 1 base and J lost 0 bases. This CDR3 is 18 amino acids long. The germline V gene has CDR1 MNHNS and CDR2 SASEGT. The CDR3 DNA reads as TGTGCCAGCAGTGAAGAAGGGCTAGCGGGGACGTACCAAGAGACCCAGTACTTC. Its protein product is CASSEEGLAGTYQETQYF.

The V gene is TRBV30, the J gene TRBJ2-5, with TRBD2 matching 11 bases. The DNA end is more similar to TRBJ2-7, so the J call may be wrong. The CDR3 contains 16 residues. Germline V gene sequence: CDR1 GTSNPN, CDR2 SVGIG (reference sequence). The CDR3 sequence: CAWRGTSGGIGDEQYF. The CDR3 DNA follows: TGTGCCTGGAGGGGGACTAGCGGAGGAATCGGGGACGAGCAGTACTTC.

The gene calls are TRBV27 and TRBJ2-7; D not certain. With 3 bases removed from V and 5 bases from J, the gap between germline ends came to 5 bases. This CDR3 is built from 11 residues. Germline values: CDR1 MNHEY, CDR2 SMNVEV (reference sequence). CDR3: CASSFADEQYF. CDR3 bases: TGTGCCAGCAGTTTTGCGGACGAGCAGTACTTC.

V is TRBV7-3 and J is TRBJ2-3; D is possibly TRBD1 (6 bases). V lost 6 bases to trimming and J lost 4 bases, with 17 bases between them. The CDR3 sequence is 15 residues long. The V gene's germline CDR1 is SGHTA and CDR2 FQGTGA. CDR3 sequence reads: CASRAQGLVADTQYF. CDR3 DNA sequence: TGTGCCAGCAGGGCACAGGGATTGGTAGCAGATACGCAGTATTTT. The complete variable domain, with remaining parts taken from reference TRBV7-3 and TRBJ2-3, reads GAGVSQTPSNKVTEKGKYVELRCDPISGHTALYWYRQSLGQGPEFLIYFQGTGAADDSGLPNDRFFAVRPEGSVSTLKIQRTERGDSAVYLCASRAQGLVADTQYFGPGTRLTVL.

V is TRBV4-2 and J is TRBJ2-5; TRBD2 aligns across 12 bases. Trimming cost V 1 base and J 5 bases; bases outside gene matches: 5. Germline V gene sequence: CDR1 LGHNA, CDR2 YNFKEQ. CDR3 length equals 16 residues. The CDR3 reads CASSQVPTSGRETQYF. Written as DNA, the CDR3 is TGTGCCAGCAGCCAAGTCCCTACTAGCGGGAGGGAGACCCAGTACTTC.

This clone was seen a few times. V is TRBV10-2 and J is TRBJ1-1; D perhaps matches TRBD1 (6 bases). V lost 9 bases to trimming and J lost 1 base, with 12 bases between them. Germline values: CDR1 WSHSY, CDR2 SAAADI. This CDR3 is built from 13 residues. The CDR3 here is CASKLQGNTEAFF. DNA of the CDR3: TGCGCCAGTAAGCTACAGGGGAACACTGAAGCTTTCTTT.

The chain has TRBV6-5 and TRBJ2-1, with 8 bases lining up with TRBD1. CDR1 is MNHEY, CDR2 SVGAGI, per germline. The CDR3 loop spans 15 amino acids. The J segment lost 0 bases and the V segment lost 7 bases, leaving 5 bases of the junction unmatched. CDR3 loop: CASMTDRDSYNEQFF. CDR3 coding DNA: TGTGCCAGCATGACGGACAGGGACTCCTACAATGAGCAGTTCTTC.

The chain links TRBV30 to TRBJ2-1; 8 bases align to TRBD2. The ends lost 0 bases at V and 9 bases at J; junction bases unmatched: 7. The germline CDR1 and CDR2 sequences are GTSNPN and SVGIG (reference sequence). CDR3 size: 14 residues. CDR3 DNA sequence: TGTGCCTGGAGTGTATTGGGCGGGGGGAGTGAGCAGTTCTTC. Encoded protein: CAWSVLGGGSEQFF.

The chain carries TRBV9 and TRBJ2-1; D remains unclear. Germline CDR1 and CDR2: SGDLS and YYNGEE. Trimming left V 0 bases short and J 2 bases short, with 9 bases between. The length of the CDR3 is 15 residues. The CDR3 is CASSVETRTYNEQFF. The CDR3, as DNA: TGTGCCAGCAGCGTAGAAACGAGGACCTACAATGAGCAGTTCTTC.

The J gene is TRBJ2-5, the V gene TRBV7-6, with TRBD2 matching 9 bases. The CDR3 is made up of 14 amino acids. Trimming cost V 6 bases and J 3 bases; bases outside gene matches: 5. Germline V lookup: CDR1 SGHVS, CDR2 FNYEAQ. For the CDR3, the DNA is TGTGCCAGCAGACAGATAGCGGGAGAAGAGACCCAGTACTTC. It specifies CASRQIAGEETQYF.

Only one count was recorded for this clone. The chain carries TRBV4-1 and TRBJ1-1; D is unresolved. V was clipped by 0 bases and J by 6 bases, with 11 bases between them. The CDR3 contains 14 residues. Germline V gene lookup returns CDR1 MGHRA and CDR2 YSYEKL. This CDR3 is CASSQEMGRAEAFF. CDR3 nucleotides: TGCGCCAGCAGCCAAGAGATGGGGAGAGCTGAAGCTTTCTTT.

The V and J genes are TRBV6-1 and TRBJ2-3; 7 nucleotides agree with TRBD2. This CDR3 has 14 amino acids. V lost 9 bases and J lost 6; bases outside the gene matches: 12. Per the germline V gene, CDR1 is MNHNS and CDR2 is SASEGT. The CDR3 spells CASPSGALMDTQYF. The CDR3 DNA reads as TGTGCCAGTCCAAGCGGGGCATTAATGGATACGCAGTATTTT.

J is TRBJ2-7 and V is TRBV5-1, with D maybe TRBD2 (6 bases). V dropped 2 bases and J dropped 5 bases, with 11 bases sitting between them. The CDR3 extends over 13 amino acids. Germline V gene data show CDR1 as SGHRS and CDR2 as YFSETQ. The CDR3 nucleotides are TGCGCCAGCAGCTTACCGACTAGAAACGAGCAGTACTTC. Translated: CASSLPTRNEQYF. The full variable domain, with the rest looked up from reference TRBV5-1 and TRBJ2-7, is KAGVTQTPRYLIKTRGQQVTLSCSPISGHRSVSWYQQTPGQGLQFLFEYFSETQRNKGNFPGRFSGRQFSNSRSEMNVSTLELGDSALYLCASSLPTRNEQYFGPGTRLTVT.

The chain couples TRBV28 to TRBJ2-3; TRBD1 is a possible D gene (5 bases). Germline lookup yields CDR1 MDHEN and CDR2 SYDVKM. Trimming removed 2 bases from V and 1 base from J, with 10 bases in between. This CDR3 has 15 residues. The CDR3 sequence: CASSLPGRGTDTQYF. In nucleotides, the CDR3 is TGTGCCAGCAGTTTACCTGGCAGGGGCACAGATACGCAGTATTTT. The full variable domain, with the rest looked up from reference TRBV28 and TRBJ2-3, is DVKVTQSSRYLVKRTGEKVFLECVQDMDHENMFWYRQDPGLGLRLIYFSYDVKMKEKGDIPEGYSVSREKKERFSLILESASTNQTSMYLCASSLPGRGTDTQYFGPGTRLTVL.

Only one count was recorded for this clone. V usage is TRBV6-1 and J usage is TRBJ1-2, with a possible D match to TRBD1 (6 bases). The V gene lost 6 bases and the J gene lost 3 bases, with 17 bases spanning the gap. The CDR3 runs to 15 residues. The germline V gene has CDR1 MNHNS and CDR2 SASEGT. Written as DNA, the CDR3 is TGTGCCAGCAGATCGAGGGCAGGGGCGGACTATGGCTACACCTTC. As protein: CASRSRAGADYGYTF.

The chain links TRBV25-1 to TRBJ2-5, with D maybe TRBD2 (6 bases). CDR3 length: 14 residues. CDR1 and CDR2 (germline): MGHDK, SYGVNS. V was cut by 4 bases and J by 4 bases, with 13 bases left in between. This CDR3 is CASSGWRERETQYF. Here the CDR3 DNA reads TGTGCCAGCAGTGGATGGAGGGAGAGAGAGACCCAGTACTTC.

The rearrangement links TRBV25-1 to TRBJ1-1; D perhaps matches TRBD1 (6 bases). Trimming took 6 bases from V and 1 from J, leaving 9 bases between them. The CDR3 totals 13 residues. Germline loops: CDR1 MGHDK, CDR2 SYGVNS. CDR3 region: CASRARGNTEAFF. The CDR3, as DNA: TGTGCCAGCAGGGCCAGGGGGAACACTGAAGCTTTCTTT.

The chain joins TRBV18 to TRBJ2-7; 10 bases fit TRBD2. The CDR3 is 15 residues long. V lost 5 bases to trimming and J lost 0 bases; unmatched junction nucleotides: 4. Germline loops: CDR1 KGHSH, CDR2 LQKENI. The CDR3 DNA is TGTGCCAGCTCAGACGGACTAGCGGTCTCCTACGAGCAGTACTTC. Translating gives CASSDGLAVSYEQYF.